The 9 T cell receptor beta chains listed next were all sequenced from one sample in a study of cytomegalovirus exposure and HLA in healthy donors. Use of 60 Vbeta and 13 Jbeta primers characterized the PCR. Sequenced by immunoSEQ multiplex PCR; TCRdb stores in-frame clones only, minus some. The table has 120,000 to 150,000 clones, roughly 82% seen once; the top ten hold approximately 5.7%. Sample: PBMCs. The receptors come from a man aged 25 to 40 in good health and CMV-seropositive.

The V gene is TRBV29-1, the J gene TRBJ2-5; 9 bases are a match to TRBD2. The tail of the sequence fits TRBJ2-7 better, so the J call may be wrong. The germline V gene has CDR1 SQVTM and CDR2 ANQGSEA. CDR3 length: 14 amino acids. CDR3 DNA: TGCAGCGTCGTCGCTAGCGGGGTCTCCTACGAGCAGTACTTC. It specifies CSVVASGVSYEQYF.

The chain couples TRBV4-3 to TRBJ2-1, with TRBD2 matching over 12 bases. The CDR3 has 17 amino acids. Germline trimming cut 4 bases from V and 8 bases from J; bases unmatched to any gene: 12. CDR1 is LGHNA and CDR2 is YSLEER in the germline V gene. CDR3 residues: CASSLGPSSGGADEQFF. DNA of the CDR3: TGCGCCAGCAGCCTAGGCCCTTCTAGCGGGGGGGCTGATGAGCAGTTCTTC.

The rearrangement links TRBV6-1 to TRBJ2-2, with TRBD2 matching 9 bases. In germline, CDR1 is MNHNS, CDR2 SASEGT. The V and J ends lost 2 bases and 6 bases, in that order; junction bases with no gene match: 1. CDR3 length: 14 amino acids. The CDR3 DNA reads as TGTGCCAGCAGTGAATTAGCGGGAGCCGGGGAGCTGTTTTTT. This codes for CASSELAGAGELFF.

In this sample, this clone turned up once. V gene TRBV5-6 combines with J gene TRBJ1-1, with 8 bases lining up with TRBD1. The V gene end was trimmed by 4 bases and the J gene end by 0 bases; junction bases not matched to a gene: 8. CDR3 length: 16 amino acids. CDR1 and CDR2 from the germline V gene are SGHDT and YYEEEE. DNA for the CDR3: TGTGCCAGCAGCCTGAAACGGACAGGGATGAACACTGAAGCTTTCTTT. It is translated as CASSLKRTGMNTEAFF.

Here the CDR3 DNA reads TGTGCCAGCAGCTTAACACTAGCCTGGGAGACCCAGTACTTC. Translation gives CASSLTLAWETQYF. This sequence joins TRBV7-9 and TRBJ2-5, with D perhaps matching TRBD2 (6 bases). The CDR3 is 14 residues long. CDR1 and CDR2 (germline): SEHNR, FQNEAQ (reference sequence). With 2 bases removed from V and 5 bases from J, the gap between germline ends came to 12 bases.

This sequence joins TRBV5-1 and TRBJ2-7, with 7 bases matching TRBD1. CDR3 size: 13 residues. V shed 7 bases, J shed 2 bases, and the junction held 6 bases outside the gene matches. Germline values: CDR1 SGHRS, CDR2 YFSETQ. CDR3 sequence: CASGPDRAYEQYF. CDR3 DNA: TGCGCCAGCGGACCAGACAGGGCCTACGAGCAGTACTTC.

The rearrangement links TRBV28 to TRBJ2-7; D not certain. From germline, CDR1 is MDHEN and CDR2 SYDVKM. V shed 6 bases and J shed 2 bases, with 8 bases lying between them. The CDR3 length is 12 residues. CDR3 coding DNA: TGTGCCAGCAGCGACTGGGCCTACGAGCAGTACTTC. It is translated as CASSDWAYEQYF.

The DNA of the CDR3 is TGTGCCAGCAGGAGCGGGGAGGAGAATGAGCAGTTCTTC. Encoded protein: CASRSGEENEQFF. The V gene is TRBV2, the J gene TRBJ2-1; 7 bases line up with TRBD2. CDR3 length equals 13 residues. Germline V gene lookup returns CDR1 SNHLY and CDR2 FYNNEI. The V gene end was trimmed by 6 bases and the J gene end by 7 bases; junction bases not matched to a gene: 6.

This clone was seen more than once but under ten times. The chain joins TRBV6-6 to TRBJ2-1, with TRBD2 matching 12 bases. CDR1 is MNHNY and CDR2 is SVGAGI in the germline V gene (reference sequence). This CDR3 spans 16 amino acids. Unmatched junction bases numbered 5, after V lost 1 base and J lost 7 bases. The CDR3 spells CASSYFPGLAGNEQFF. In nucleotides, the CDR3 is TGTGCCAGCAGTTACTTTCCCGGACTAGCGGGAAATGAGCAGTTCTTC.